The TCR beta chain under discussion was sequenced for a study of blood T cells in healthy people across ages. Only a few counts were recorded for this clonotype. Through a sample-barcoded 5' primer and a J-beta primer mix, a second PCR was run for 7 to 11 cycles. Every sample returned 3 million or more CDR3-containing paired-end reads. TCRdb re-derived calls from the 5' RACE reads in MiXCR, one entry per CDR3 protein. This table holds roughly 830,000 distinct CDR3 sequences, 62% found once. CDR3 length equals 19 residues. From germline, CDR1 is SGHDT and CDR2 YYEEEE. The V gene end was trimmed by 1 base and the J gene end by 2 bases; junction bases not matched to a gene: 15.

The sequence derives from a man aged 25 to 45 in good health. This chain uses TRBV5-6 with TRBJ2-1; 7 nucleotides agree with TRBD1. Material for sequencing was blood. CDR3 DNA: TGTGCCAGCAGCTTGCAAAGTCCAACCCGGGACAGCCCCTACAATGAGCAGTTCTTC. Residues: CASSLQSPTRDSPYNEQFF.